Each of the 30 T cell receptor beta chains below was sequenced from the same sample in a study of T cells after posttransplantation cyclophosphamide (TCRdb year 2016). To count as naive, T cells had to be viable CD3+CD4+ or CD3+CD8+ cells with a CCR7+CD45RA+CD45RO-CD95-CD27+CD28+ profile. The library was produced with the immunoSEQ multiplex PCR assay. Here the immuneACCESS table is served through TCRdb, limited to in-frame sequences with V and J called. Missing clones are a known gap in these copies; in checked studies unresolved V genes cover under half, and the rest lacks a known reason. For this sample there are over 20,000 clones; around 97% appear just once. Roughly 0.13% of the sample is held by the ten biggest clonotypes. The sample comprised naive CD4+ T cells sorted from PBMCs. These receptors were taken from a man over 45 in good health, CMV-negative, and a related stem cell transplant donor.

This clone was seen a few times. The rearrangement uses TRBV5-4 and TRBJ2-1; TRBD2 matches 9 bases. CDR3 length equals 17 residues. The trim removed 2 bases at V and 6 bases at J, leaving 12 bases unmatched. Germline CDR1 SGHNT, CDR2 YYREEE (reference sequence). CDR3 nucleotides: TGTGCCAGCAGCTTTAATTCCGGGACTAGCAGAGGCAATGAGCAGTTCTTC. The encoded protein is CASSFNSGTSRGNEQFF.

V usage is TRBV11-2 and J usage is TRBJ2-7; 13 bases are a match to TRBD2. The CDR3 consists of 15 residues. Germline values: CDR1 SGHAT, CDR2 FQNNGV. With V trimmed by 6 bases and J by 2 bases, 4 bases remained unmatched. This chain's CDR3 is CASRNTSGGAYEQYF. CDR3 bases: TGTGCCAGCAGAAATACTAGCGGGGGGGCCTACGAGCAGTACTTC.

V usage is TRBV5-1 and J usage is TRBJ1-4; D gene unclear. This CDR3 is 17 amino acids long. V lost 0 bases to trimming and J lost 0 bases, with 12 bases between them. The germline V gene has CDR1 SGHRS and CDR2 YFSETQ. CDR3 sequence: CASSLDPVGSTNEKLFF. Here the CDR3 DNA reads TGCGCCAGCAGCTTGGACCCGGTGGGCTCAACTAATGAAAAACTGTTTTTT. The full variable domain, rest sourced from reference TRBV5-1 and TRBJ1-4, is KAGVTQTPRYLIKTRGQQVTLSCSPISGHRSVSWYQQTPGQGLQFLFEYFSETQRNKGNFPGRFSGRQFSNSRSEMNVSTLELGDSALYLCASSLDPVGSTNEKLFFGSGTQLSVL.

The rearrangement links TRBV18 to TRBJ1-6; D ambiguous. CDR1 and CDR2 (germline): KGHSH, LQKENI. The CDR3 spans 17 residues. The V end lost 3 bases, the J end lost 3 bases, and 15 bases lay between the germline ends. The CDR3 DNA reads TGTGCCAGCTCACCCGCGGTCGCTGTGGGCTATAATTCACCCCTCCACTTT. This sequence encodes CASSPAVAVGYNSPLHF.

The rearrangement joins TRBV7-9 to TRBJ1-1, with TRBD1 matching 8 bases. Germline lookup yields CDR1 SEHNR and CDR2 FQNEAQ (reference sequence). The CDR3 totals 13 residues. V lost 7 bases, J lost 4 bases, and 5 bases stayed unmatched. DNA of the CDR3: TGTGCCAGCAAAGCACAGGGGGGCACTGAAGCTTTCTTT. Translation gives CASKAQGGTEAFF.

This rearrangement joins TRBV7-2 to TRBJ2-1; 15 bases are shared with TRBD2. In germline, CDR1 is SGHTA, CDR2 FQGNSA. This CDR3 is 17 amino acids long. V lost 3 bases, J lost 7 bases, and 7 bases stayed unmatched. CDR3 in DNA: TGTGCCAGCAGCTTTCGGACTAGCGGGGGGGCTGGGAATGAGCAGTTCTTC. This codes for CASSFRTSGGAGNEQFF. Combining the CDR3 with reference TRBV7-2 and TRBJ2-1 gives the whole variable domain GAGVSQSPSNKVTEKGKDVELRCDPISGHTALYWYRQSLGQGLEFLIYFQGNSAPDKSGLPSDRFSAERTGGSVSTLTIQRTQQEDSAVYLCASSFRTSGGAGNEQFFGPGTRLTVL.

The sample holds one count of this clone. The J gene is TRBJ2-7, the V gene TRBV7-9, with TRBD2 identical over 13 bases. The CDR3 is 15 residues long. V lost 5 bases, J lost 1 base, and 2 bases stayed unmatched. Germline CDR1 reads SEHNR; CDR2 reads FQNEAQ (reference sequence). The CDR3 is CASSGLAGVSYEQYF. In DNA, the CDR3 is TGTGCCAGCAGCGGACTAGCGGGAGTATCCTACGAGCAGTACTTC.

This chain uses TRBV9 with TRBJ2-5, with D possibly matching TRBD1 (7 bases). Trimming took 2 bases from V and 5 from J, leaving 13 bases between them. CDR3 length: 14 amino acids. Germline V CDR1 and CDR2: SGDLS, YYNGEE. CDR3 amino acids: CASSVQGGRETQYF. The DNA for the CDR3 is TGTGCCAGCAGCGTTCAGGGGGGACGGGAGACCCAGTACTTC.

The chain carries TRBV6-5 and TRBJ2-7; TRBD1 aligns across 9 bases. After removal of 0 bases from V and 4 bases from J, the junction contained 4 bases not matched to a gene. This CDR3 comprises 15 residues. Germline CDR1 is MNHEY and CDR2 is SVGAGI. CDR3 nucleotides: TGTGCCAGCAGTTACTCCGGGACAGGGAGATACGAGCAGTACTTC. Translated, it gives CASSYSGTGRYEQYF.

The chain's CDR3 is CASSLGGGNTGELFF. CDR3 coding DNA: TGTGCCAGCAGCTTAGGGGGAGGGAACACCGGGGAGCTGTTTTTT. The chain has TRBV11-2 and TRBJ2-2; D is perhaps TRBD2 (6 bases). The CDR3 spans 15 residues. V lost 1 base to trimming and J lost 1 base, with 7 bases between them. Germline V gene lookup returns CDR1 SGHAT and CDR2 FQNNGV.

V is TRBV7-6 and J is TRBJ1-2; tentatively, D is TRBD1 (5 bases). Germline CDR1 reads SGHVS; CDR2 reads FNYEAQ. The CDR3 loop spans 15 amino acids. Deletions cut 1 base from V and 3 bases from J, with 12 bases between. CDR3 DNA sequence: TGTGCCAGCAGCTTAGGCCCCTCGGGGGACTATGGCTACACCTTC. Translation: CASSLGPSGDYGYTF.

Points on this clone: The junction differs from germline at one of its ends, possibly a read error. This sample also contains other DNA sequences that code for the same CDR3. The CDR3: CASSILDRYYGYTF. DNA of the CDR3: TGTGCCAGCAGTATATTGGACAGATACTATGGCTACACCTTC. The J gene is TRBJ1-2, the V gene TRBV19, with D maybe TRBD1 (6 bases). The germline V gene has CDR1 LNHDA and CDR2 SQIVND (reference sequence). The CDR3 contains 14 residues.

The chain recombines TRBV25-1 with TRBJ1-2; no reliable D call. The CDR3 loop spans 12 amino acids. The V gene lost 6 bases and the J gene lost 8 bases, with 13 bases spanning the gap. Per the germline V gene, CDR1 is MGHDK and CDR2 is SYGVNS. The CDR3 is CASSQVGGGYTF. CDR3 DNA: TGTGCCAGCAGCCAGGTGGGAGGAGGCTACACCTTC.

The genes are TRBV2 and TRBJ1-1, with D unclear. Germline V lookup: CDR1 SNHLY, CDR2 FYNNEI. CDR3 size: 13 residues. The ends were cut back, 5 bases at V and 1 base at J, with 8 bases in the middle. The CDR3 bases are TGTGCCAGCAGTACAGAAGCGAACACTGAAGCTTTCTTT. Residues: CASSTEANTEAFF.

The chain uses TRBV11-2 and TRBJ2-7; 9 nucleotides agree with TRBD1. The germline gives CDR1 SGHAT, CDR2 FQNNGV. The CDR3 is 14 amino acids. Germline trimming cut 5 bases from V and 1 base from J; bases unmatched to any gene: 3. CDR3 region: CASSPGTGSYEQYF. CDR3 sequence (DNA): TGTGCCAGCAGCCCCGGGACAGGGTCCTACGAGCAGTACTTC.

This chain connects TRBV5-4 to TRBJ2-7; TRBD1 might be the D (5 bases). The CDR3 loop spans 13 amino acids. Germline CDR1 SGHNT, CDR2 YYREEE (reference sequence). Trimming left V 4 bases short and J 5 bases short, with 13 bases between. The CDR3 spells CASSQKSRDEQYF. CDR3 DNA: TGTGCCAGCAGCCAAAAGTCCAGGGACGAGCAGTACTTC.

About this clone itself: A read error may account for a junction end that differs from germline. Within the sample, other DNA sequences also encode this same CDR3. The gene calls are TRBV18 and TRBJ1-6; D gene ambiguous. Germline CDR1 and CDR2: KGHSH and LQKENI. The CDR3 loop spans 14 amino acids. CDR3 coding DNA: TGTGCCAGCTCACCTGGACTGGGTAATTCCCCCCTCCACTTT. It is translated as CASSPGLGNSPLHF.

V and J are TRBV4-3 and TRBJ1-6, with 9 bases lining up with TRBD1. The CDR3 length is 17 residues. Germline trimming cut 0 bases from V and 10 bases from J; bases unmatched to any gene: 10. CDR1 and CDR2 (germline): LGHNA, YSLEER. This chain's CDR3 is CASSQDLFGTGRSPLHF. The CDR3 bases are TGCGCCAGCAGCCAAGACTTATTCGGGACAGGGAGGTCACCCCTCCACTTT.

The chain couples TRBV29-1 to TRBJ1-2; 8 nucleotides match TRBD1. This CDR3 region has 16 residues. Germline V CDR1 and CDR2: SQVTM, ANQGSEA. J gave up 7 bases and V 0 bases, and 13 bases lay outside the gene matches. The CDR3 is CSVEDRVTGDASGYTF. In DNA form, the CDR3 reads TGCAGCGTTGAAGATCGAGTGACAGGGGACGCCTCTGGCTACACCTTC.

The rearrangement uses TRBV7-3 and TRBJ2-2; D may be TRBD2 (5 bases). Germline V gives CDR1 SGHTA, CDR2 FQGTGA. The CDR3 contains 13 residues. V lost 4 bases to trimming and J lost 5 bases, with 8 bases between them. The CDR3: CASSSGSTGELFF. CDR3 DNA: TGTGCCAGCAGCTCTGGGAGTACCGGGGAGCTGTTTTTT.

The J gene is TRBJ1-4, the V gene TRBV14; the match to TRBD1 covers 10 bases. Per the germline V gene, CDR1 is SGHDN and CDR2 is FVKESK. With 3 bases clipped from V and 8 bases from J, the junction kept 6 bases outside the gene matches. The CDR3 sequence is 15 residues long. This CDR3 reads CASSQPGTGVEKLFF. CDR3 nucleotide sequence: TGTGCCAGCAGCCAGCCCGGGACAGGGGTCGAAAAACTGTTTTTT.

CDR3 loop: CASSLGFGGAGEQFF. CDR3 sequence (DNA): TGCGCCAGCAGCTTGGGGTTCGGGGGGGCCGGTGAGCAGTTCTTC. The chain joins TRBV5-1 to TRBJ2-1; TRBD2 agrees at 8 bases. Germline CDR1 reads SGHRS; CDR2 reads YFSETQ. The CDR3 has 15 amino acids. J was trimmed by 9 bases and V by 0 bases; bases with no gene match: 8.

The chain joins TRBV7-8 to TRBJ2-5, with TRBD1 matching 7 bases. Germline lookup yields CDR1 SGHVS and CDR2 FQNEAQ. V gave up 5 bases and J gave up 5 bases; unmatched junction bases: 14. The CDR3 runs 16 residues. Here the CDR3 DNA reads TGTGCCAGCAGCCTTCTTCGGGACAGCTTGAGGGAGACCCAGTACTTC. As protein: CASSLLRDSLRETQYF.

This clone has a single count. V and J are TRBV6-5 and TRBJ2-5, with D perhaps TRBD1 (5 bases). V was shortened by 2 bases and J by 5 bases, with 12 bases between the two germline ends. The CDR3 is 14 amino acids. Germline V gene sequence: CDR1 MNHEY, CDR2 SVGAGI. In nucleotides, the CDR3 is TGTGCCAGCAGTTACGCGCAGGGTGTGGAGACCCAGTACTTC. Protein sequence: CASSYAQGVETQYF.

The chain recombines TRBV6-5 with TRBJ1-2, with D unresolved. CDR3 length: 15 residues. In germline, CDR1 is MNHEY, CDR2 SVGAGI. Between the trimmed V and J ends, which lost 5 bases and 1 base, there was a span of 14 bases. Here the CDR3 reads CASSKYGENNYGYTF. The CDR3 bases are TGTGCCAGCAGTAAATACGGAGAAAATAACTATGGCTACACCTTC.

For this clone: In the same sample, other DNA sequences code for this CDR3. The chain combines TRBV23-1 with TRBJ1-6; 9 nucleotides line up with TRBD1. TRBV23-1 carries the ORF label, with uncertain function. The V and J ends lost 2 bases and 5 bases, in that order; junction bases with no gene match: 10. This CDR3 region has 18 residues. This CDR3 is CASSQLPTGDRDNSPLHF. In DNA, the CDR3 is TGCGCCAGCAGTCAACTTCCAACCGGGGACAGGGATAATTCACCCCTCCACTTT.

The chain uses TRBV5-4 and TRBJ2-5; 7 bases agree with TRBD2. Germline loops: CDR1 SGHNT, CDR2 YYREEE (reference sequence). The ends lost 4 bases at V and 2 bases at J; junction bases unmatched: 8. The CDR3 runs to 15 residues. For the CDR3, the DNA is TGTGCCAGCAGCGACCCGGCGGGGGTACAAGAGACCCAGTACTTC. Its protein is CASSDPAGVQETQYF.

This chain's CDR3 is CASSPETTIYGYTF. The DNA for the CDR3 is TGTGCCAGCTCACCGGAGACTACCATTTATGGCTACACCTTC. V is TRBV18 and J is TRBJ1-2; D unclear. The CDR3 has 14 amino acids. Trimming left V 3 bases short and J 5 bases short, with 13 bases between. CDR1 is KGHSH and CDR2 is LQKENI in the germline V gene.

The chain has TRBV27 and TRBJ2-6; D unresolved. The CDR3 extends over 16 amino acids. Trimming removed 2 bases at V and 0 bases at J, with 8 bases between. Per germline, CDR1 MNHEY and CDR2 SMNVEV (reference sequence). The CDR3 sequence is CASSLLRSSGANVLTF. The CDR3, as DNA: TGTGCCAGCAGTTTACTAAGGAGCTCTGGGGCCAACGTCCTGACTTTC.

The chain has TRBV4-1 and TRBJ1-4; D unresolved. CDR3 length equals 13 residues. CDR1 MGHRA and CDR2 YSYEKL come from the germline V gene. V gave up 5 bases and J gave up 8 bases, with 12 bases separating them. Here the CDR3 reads CASSNTQFEKLFF. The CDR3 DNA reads TGCGCCAGCAGCAACACCCAGTTCGAAAAACTGTTTTTT.